Each of the 8 T cell receptor beta chains below was sequenced from the same sample in a study of identical twins. Each CDR3 protein is one row after TCRdb ran MiXCR on the 5' RACE reads. The sample records about 520,000 distinct CDR3 sequences, about 20% being singletons. This same sample was also part of a study on T cells expressing NK-cell markers.

Sequences were obtained from CD4+ T cells sorted from blood. These receptors came from a woman between 18 and 29 years old in good health.

There are a few counts of this clonotype. The V and J genes are TRBV20-1 and TRBJ2-1; possibly TRBD2 for D (6 bases). The V end lost 5 bases, the J end lost 8 bases, and 16 bases lay between the germline ends. Germline values: CDR1 DFQATT, CDR2 SNEGSKA (reference sequence). This CDR3 has 13 residues. CDR3 protein: CSAAGPMGDEQFF. The CDR3 nucleotides are TGCAGTGCTGCGGGACCCATGGGTGATGAGCAGTTCTTC.

This rearrangement joins TRBV7-9 to TRBJ1-4; tentative D call: TRBD1 (5 bases). The CDR3 sequence is 14 residues long. With 7 bases removed from V and 8 bases from J, the gap between germline ends came to 17 bases. Germline CDR1 is SEHNR and CDR2 is FQNEAQ (reference sequence). The CDR3 coding sequence is TGTGCCAGCATCTGGGGGGTCTTTAACGAAAAACTGTTTTTT. It translates to CASIWGVFNEKLFF.

This clonotype was observed a handful of times. The V gene is TRBV5-1, the J gene TRBJ2-7; TRBD1 matches 9 bases. The CDR3 totals 14 residues. The germline CDR1 and CDR2 sequences are SGHRS and YFSETQ. The junction had 8 bases not matched to a gene; V was cut back by 4 bases and J by 6 bases. The CDR3 coding sequence is TGCGCCAGCAGCGGGGGACAGGGACGACTCGAGCAGTACTTC. It codes for CASSGGQGRLEQYF.

The chain has TRBV4-2 and TRBJ2-1; 13 nucleotides agree with TRBD2. Looked up from germline, CDR1 is LGHNA and CDR2 is YNFKEQ. Trimming cost V 1 base and J 7 bases; bases outside gene matches: 7. The CDR3 spans 17 residues. The CDR3 loop is CASSQAHGTSGANEQFF. The CDR3 DNA reads as TGTGCCAGCAGCCAAGCACACGGGACTAGCGGGGCTAATGAGCAGTTCTTC.

This clonotype appeared a few times. The gene calls are TRBV7-2 and TRBJ2-7; 12 nucleotides agree with TRBD2. This CDR3 has 17 residues. The germline V gene encodes CDR1 SGHTA and CDR2 FQGNSA. V shed 4 bases, J shed 6 bases, and the junction held 13 bases outside the gene matches. CDR3 residues: CASSSPTSGSIFREQYF. The DNA for the CDR3 is TGTGCCAGCAGCTCCCCGACTAGCGGGAGTATCTTCCGCGAGCAGTACTTC.

This clonotype was seen a handful of times. V gene TRBV20-1 combines with J gene TRBJ2-1, with 15 bases aligning to TRBD2. The CDR3 length is 16 residues. J lost 4 bases, V lost 4 bases, and 5 bases had no gene match. In germline, CDR1 is DFQATT, CDR2 SNEGSKA (reference sequence). The DNA for the CDR3 is TGCAGTGCTACCCCGGGACTAGCGGGGGGTTACAATGAGCAGTTCTTC. As protein: CSATPGLAGGYNEQFF.

This clonotype was recorded at least ten times. The chain couples TRBV20-1 to TRBJ2-3; D is unresolved. Germline V gene sequence: CDR1 DFQATT, CDR2 SNEGSKA (reference sequence). The V gene lost 4 bases and the J gene lost 6 bases, with 11 bases spanning the gap. This CDR3 is built from 12 residues. The CDR3 reads CSAKTLTDTQYF. CDR3 coding DNA: TGCAGTGCTAAAACCCTTACGGATACGCAGTATTTT.

The chain uses TRBV20-1 and TRBJ2-3; 9 bases match TRBD2. The CDR3 sequence is 15 residues long. Germline values: CDR1 DFQATT, CDR2 SNEGSKA (reference sequence). The J segment lost 6 bases and the V segment lost 3 bases, leaving 10 bases of the junction unmatched. The CDR3: CSASGGGAITDTQYF. The CDR3 nucleotides are TGCAGTGCTAGTGGCGGGGGGGCCATCACGGATACGCAGTATTTT.